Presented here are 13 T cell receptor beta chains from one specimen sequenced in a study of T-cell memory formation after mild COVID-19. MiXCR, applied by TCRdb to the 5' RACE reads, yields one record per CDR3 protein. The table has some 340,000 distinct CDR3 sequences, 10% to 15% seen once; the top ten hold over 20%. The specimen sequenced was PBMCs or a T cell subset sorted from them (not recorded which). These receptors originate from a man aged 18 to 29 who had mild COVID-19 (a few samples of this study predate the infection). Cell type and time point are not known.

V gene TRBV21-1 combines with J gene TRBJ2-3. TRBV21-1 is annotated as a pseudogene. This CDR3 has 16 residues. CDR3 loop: CASSKVRFPGTDTQYF. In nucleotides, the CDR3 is TGTGCCAGCAGCAAAGTAAGGTTTCCAGGCACAGATACGCAGTATTTT.

CDR3 protein: CASSLGASGGAVEQFF. The CDR3 region has the DNA TGCGCCAGCAGCTTGGGGGCTAGCGGGGGGGCCGTTGAGCAGTTCTTC. This rearrangement joins TRBV5-1 to TRBJ2-1; 12 bases fit TRBD2. The junction had 7 bases not matched to a gene; V was cut back by 0 bases and J by 9 bases. Germline CDR1 is SGHRS and CDR2 is YFSETQ. This CDR3 has 16 amino acids.

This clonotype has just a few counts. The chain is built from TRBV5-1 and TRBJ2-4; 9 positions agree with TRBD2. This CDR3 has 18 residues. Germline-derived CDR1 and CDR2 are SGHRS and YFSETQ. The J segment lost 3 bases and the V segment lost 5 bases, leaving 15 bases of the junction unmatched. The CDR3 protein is CASSTGTSTFLIKNIQYF. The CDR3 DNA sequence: TGCGCCAGCAGTACCGGGACTAGCACCTTCTTGATCAAAAACATTCAGTACTTC.

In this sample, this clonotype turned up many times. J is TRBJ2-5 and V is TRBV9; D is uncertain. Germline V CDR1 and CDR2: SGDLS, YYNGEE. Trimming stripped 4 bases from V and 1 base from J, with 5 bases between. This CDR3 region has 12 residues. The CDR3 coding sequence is TGTGCCAGCAGCCCCAGCCAAGAGACCCAGTACTTC. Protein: CASSPSQETQYF.

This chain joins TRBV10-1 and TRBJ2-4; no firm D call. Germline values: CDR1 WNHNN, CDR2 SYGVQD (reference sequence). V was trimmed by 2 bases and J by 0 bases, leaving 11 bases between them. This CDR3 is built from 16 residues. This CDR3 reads CASSEQERLAKNIQYF. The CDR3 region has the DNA TGCGCCAGCAGTGAGCAGGAGCGCCTAGCCAAAAACATTCAGTACTTC.

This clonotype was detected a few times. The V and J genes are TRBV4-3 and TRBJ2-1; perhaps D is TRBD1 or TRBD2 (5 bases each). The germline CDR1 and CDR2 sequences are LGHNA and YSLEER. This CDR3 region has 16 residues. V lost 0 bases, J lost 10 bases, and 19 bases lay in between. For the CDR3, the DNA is TGCGCCAGCAGCCAAGAAGCCCCCGGGACCGACACGGAGCAGTTCTTC. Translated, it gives CASSQEAPGTDTEQFF.

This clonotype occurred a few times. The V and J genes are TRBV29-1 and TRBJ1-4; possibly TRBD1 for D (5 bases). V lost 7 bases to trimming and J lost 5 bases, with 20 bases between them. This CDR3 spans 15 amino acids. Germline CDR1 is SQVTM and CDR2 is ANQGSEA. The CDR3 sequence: CSATRGARGNEKLFF. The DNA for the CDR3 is TGCAGCGCCACTCGAGGGGCCCGAGGAAATGAAAAACTGTTTTTT.

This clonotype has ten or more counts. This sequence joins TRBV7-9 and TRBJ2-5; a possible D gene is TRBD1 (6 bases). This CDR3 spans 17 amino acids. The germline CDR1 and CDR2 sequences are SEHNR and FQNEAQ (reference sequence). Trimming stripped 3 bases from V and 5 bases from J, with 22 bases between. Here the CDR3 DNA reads TGTGCCAGCAGCTTTCCGAGACAGGACCCCCTCAGGGAGACCCAGTACTTC. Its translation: CASSFPRQDPLRETQYF.

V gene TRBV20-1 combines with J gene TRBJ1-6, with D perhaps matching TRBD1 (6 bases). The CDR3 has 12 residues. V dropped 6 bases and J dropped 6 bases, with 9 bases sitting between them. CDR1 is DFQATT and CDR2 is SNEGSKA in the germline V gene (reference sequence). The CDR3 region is CSAIGGNSPLHF. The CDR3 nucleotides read TGCAGTGCCATAGGGGGTAATTCACCCCTCCACTTT.

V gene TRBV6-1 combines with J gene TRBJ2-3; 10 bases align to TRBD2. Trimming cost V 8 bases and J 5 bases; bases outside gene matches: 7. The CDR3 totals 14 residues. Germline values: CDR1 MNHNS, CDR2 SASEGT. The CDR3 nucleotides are TGTGCCAGCCGACTAGCGGGTGGGGGAGATACGCAGTATTTT. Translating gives CASRLAGGGDTQYF.

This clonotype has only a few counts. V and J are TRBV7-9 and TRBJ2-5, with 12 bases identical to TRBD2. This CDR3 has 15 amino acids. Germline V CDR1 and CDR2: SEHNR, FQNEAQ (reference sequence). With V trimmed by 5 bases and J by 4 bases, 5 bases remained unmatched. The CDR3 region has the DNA TGTGCCAGCAGCCTCTGGACTAGCGGGGTAGAGACCCAGTACTTC. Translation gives CASSLWTSGVETQYF.

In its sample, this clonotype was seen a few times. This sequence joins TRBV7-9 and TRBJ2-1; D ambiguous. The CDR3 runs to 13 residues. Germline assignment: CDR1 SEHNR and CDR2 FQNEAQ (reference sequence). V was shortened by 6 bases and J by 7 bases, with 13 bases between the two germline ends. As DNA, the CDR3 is TGTGCCAGCAGGCAAACCCCCTCGAATGAGCAGTTCTTC. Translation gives CASRQTPSNEQFF.

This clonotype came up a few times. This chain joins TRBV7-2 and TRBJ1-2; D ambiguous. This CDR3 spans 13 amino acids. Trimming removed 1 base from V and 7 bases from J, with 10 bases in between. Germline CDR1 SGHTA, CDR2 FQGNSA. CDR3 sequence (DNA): TGTGCCAGCAGCTTAGACTCCGGGCGTGGCTACACCTTC. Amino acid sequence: CASSLDSGRGYTF.